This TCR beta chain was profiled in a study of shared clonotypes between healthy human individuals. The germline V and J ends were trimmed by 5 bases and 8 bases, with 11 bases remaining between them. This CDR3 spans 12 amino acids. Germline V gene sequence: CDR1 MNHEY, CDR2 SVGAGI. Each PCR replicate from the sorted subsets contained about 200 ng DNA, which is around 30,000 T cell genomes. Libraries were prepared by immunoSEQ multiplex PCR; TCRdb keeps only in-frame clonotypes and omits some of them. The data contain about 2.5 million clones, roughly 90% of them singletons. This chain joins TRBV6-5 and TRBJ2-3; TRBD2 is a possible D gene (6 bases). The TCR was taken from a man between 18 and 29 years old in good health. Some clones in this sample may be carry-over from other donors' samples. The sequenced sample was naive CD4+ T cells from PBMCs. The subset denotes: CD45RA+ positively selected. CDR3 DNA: TGTGCCAGCAGTCCTAGCGCGTCTACGCAGTATTTT. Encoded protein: CASSPSASTQYF.